This T cell receptor beta chain derives from a study of response to subunit inactivated influenza vaccine. Points from the study as a whole: With each seasonal influenza vaccination, the authors suggested, few new T cells are recruited.

From the RT-PCR reads, TCRdb called clonotypes with MiXCR, one entry per CDR3 protein. The data contain roughly 520,000 distinct CDR3 sequences, 25% of them singletons. Germline-derived CDR1 and CDR2 are ENHRY and SYGVKD. V was shortened by 0 bases and J by 4 bases, with 13 bases between the two germline ends. The CDR3 consists of 16 residues. On this clonotype: Its target is not known.

This chain joins TRBV10-3 and TRBJ2-1, with D maybe TRBD2 (5 bases). The clonotype comes from a man between 45 and 60 years old who received an inactivated influenza vaccine. The sequences come from CD4+ T cells sorted from PBMCs, collected 4 to 6 days after vaccination. The CDR3 spells CAISESNGIQYNEQFF. The CDR3 nucleotides are TGTGCCATCAGTGAGTCGAACGGGATTCAGTACAATGAGCAGTTCTTC.